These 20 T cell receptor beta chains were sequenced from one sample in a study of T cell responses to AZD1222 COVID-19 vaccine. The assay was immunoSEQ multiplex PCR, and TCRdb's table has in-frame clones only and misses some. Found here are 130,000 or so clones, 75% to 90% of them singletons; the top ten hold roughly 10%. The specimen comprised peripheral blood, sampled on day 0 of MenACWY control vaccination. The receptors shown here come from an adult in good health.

CDR3 coding DNA: TGTGCCAGCATGGCTCACGCGGGCACTGAAGCTTTCTTT. Translating gives CASMAHAGTEAFF. J is TRBJ1-1 and V is TRBV27; D gene unclear. CDR3 length equals 13 residues. Trimming took 7 bases from V and 4 from J, leaving 13 bases between them. Per the germline V gene, CDR1 is MNHEY and CDR2 is SMNVEV (reference sequence).

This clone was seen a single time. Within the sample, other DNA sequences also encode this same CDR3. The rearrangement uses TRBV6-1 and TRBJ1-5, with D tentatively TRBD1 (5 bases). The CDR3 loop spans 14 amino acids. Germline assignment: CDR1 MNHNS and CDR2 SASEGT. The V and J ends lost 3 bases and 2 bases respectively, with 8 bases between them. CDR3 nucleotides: TGTGCCAGCAGTGACAGGGACGGCAATCAGCCCCAGCATTTT. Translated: CASSDRDGNQPQHF.

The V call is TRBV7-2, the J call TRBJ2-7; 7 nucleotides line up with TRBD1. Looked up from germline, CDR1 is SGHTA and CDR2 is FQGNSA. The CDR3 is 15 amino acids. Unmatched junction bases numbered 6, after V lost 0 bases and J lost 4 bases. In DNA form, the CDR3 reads TGTGCCAGCAGCTTAGCGGGGGACAGCTCTTACGAGCAGTACTTC. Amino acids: CASSLAGDSSYEQYF.

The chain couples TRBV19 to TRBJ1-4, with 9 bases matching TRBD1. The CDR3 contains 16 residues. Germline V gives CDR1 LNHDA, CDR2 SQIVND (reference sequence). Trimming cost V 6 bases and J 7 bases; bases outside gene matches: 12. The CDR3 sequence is CASSDRGSGRGEKLFF. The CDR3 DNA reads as TGTGCCAGTAGCGACAGGGGGTCCGGGAGAGGTGAAAAACTGTTTTTT.

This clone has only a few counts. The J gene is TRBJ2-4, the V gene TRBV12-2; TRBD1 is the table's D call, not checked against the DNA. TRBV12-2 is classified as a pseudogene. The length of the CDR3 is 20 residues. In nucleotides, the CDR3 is TGTGCAAGTCGCCTTGTGCCCACACAGGGATGCCTCCTAGCCAAAAACATTCAGTACTTC. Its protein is CASRLVPTQGCLLAKNIQYF.

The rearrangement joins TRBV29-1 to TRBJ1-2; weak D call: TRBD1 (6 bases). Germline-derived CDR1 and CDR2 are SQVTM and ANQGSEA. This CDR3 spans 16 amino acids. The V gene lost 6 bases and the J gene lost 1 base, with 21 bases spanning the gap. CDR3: CSVGAPGHLFNYGYTF. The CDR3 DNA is TGCAGCGTGGGTGCTCCGGGACACCTTTTTAACTATGGCTACACCTTC.

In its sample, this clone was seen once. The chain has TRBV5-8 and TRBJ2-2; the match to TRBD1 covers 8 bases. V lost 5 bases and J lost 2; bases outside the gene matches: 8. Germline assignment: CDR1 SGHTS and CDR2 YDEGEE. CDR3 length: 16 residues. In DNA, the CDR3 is TGTGCCAGCAGATTAGGACAGGGATCAAACACCGGGGAGCTGTTTTTT. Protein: CASRLGQGSNTGELFF. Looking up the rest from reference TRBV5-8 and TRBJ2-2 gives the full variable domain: EAGVTQSPTHLIKTRGQQATLRCSPISGHTSVYWYQQALGLGLQFLLWYDEGEERNRGNFPPRFSGRQFPNYSSELNVNALELEDSALYLCASRLGQGSNTGELFFGEGSRLTVL.

The CDR3 region is CATSGGGTGGNYGYTF. CDR3 sequence (DNA): TGTGCCACCAGCGGCGGAGGAACAGGGGGCAACTATGGCTACACCTTC. The V call is TRBV15, the J call TRBJ1-2; TRBD1 matches 9 bases. The J segment lost 2 bases and the V segment lost 5 bases, leaving 9 bases of the junction unmatched. CDR1 is LNHNV and CDR2 is YYDKDF in the germline V gene (reference sequence). The CDR3 contains 16 residues.

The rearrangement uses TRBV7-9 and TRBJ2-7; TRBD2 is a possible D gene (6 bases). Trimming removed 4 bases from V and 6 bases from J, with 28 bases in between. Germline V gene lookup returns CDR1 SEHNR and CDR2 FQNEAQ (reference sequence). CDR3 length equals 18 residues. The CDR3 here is CASSSLSQGGAALREQYF. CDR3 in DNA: TGTGCCAGCAGCTCATTATCCCAGGGAGGAGCGGCCCTCCGCGAGCAGTACTTC.

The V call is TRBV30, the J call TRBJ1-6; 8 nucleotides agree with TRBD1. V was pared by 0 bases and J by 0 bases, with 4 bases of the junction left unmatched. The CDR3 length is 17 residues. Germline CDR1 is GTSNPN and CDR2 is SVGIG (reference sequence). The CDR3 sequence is CAWSVTGGSSYNSPLHF. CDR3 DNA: TGTGCCTGGAGTGTCACAGGGGGTAGCTCCTATAATTCACCCCTCCACTTT.

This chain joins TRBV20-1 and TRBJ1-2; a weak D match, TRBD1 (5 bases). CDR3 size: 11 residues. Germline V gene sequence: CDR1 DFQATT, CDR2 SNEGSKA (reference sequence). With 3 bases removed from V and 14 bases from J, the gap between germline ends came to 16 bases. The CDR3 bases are TGCAGTGCTAGGCGGGGGGACTGGGAGACCTTC. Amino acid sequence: CSARRGDWETF.

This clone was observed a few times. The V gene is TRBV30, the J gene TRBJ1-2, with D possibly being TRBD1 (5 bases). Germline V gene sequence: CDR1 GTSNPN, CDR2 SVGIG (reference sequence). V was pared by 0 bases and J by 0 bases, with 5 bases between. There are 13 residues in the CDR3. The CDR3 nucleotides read TGTGCCTGGAGTGTACAGGCTAACTATGGCTACACCTTC. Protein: CAWSVQANYGYTF.

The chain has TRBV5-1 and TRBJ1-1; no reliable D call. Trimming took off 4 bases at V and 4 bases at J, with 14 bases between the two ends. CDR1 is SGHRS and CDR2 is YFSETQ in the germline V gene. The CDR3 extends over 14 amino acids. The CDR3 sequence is CASSPRAETTEAFF. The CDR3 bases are TGCGCCAGCAGCCCCCGAGCCGAGACCACTGAAGCTTTCTTT.

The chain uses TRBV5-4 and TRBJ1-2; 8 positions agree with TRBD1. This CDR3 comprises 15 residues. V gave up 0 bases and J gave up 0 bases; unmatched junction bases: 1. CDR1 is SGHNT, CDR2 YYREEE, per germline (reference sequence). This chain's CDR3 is CASSLGDRPNYGYTF. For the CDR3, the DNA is TGTGCCAGCAGCTTGGGGGACAGGCCTAACTATGGCTACACCTTC.

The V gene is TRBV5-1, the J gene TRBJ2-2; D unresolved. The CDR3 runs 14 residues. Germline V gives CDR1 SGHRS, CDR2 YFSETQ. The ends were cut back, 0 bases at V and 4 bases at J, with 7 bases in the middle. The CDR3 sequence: CASSLGSVTGELFF. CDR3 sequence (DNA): TGCGCCAGCAGCTTGGGATCAGTCACCGGGGAGCTGTTTTTT.

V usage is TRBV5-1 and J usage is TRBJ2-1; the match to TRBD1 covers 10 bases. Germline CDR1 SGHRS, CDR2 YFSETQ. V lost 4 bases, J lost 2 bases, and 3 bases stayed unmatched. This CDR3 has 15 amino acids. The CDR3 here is CASSPGTGAYNEQFF. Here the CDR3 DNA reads TGCGCCAGCAGCCCCGGGACAGGGGCCTACAATGAGCAGTTCTTC.

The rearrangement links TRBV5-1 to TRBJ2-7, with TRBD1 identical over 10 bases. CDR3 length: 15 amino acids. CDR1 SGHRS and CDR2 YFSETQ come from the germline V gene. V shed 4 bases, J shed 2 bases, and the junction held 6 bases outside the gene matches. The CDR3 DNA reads TGCGCCAGCAGCCCCTTGGGGACAGGGGCCTACGAGCAGTACTTC. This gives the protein CASSPLGTGAYEQYF.

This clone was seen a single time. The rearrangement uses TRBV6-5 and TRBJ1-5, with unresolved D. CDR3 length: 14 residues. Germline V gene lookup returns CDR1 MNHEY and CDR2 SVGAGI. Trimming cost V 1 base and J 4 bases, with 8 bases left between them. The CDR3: CASSYLAGNQPQHF. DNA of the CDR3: TGTGCCAGCAGTTACTTGGCGGGAAATCAGCCCCAGCATTTT.

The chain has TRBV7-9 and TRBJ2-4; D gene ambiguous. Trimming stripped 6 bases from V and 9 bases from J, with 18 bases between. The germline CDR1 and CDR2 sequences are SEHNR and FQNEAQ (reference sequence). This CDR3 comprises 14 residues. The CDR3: CASSTPWALSIQYF. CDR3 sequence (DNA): TGTGCCAGCAGTACCCCATGGGCCCTAAGCATTCAGTACTTC.

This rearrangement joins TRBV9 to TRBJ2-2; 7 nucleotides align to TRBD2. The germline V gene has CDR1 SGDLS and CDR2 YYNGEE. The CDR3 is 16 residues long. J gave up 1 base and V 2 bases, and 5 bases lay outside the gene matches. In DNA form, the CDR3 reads TGTGCCAGCAGCGTCAGTCCGGGAGGGAACACCGGGGAGCTGTTTTTT. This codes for CASSVSPGGNTGELFF.